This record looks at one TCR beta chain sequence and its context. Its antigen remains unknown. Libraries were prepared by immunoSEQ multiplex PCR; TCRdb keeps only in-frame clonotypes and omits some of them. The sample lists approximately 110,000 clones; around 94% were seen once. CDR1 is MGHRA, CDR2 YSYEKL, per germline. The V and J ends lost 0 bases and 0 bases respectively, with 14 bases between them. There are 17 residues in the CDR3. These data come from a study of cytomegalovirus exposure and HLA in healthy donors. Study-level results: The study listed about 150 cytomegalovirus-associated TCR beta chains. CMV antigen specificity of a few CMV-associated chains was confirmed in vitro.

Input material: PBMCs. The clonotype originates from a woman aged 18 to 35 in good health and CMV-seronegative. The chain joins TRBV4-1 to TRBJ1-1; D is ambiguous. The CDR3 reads CASSQERSRIMNTEAFF. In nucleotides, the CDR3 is TGCGCCAGCAGCCAAGAAAGGTCCAGGATAATGAACACTGAAGCTTTCTTT.